This T cell receptor beta chain was observed in a study of OX40 agonist ivuxolimab in advanced cancers. Germline V gives CDR1 MNHEY, CDR2 SMNVEV (reference sequence). The CDR3 consists of 14 residues. V lost 4 bases to trimming and J lost 5 bases, with 14 bases between them. Using immunoSEQ multiplex PCR, the repertoire was profiled, and TCRdb retains in-frame clones only, with some absent. The profile shows 52,000 or so clones, 80% to 85% of them singletons. The material was CD4+ or CD8+ T cells sorted from blood, obtained in a trial of the OX40 agonist ivuxolimab. This receptor was taken from an adult with an advanced solid tumor such as melanoma, head and neck, liver or kidney cancer. The chain couples TRBV27 to TRBJ1-1; possibly TRBD1 for D (5 bases). CDR3 protein: CASSSLVTVTEAFF. The CDR3 nucleotides are TGTGCCAGCAGTTCTCTCGTGACAGTAACTGAAGCTTTCTTT.